This T cell receptor (beta chain) was obtained from a study of regulatory T cells in long-lasting Graves disease. Study-wide results and limits: Persistent disease showed a preference for TRBV28, TRBJ1-2 and TRBJ2-5.

Time point noted: persistent/refractory GD, antithyroid drugs over 5 years with positive TRAb. Isolated PBMC RNA provided the starting material for the TCR library. The TCR beta library used iRepertoire HTBI primers with Arm-PCR amplification of CDR3. In the source study's methods: Samples jointly harbored roughly 62 TRBV and about 15 TRBJ segments. TCRdb re-derived calls from the multiplex PCR reads in MiXCR, one entry per CDR3 protein. The V and J calls come from TCRdb's annotation, not from the publication. The table lists some 420,000 distinct CDR3 sequences, roughly 22% of them singletons. V lost 11 bases and J 8 bases, leaving 19 bases between the germline ends. The CDR3 is 13 amino acids. Germline V gene data show CDR1 as MNHNS and CDR2 as SASEGT. This clonotype was seen a handful of times. What it binds is not known.

The sample in question was peripheral blood mononuclear cells (PBMCs), obtained when the disease was refractory, from a patient treated with antithyroid drugs. This clonotype originated in a female donor with Graves disease. The chain recombines TRBV6-1 with TRBJ1-5; D ambiguous. The CDR3 sequence is CAGRTSLMEPQHF. The CDR3 nucleotides read TGTGCCGGCCGGACGTCGCTAATGGAGCCCCAGCATTTT.